This T cell receptor beta chain was profiled in a study of blood T cell repertoires in COVID-19. Study information: Some COVID-19 samples were acute and others convalescent; all came from the United States, Italy and Spain. Nucleic acid was either cDNA or gDNA, and it came from T cells, B-cell-depleted T cells, or PBMCs.

In the study's own analysis: Reference gene primer amplification yielded estimated nucleated cell counts. This table comes from immunoSEQ multiplex PCR, and its TCRdb copy is limited to in-frame clones, with some not included. For V, J and clone size, that table is used; D and trimming come from the DNA. Among about 250,000 clones, roughly 88% were seen once, and the ten largest hold about 5.4%. Germline values: CDR1 GTSNPN, CDR2 SVGIG (reference sequence). The V and J ends lost 1 base and 4 bases respectively, with 14 bases between them. This CDR3 is built from 14 residues. The origin of this receptor is a woman of 80 years or more with COVID-19, enrolled during active disease. The chain is built from TRBV30 and TRBJ2-7; maybe TRBD2 (6 bases). The source material was peripheral blood. The DNA of the CDR3 is TGTGCCTGGAGTGGCGGGGACCGACCGTACGAGCAGTACTTC. This gives the protein CAWSGGDRPYEQYF.